These 6 T cell receptor beta chains were sequenced from one sample in a study of blood T cell repertoires in COVID-19. Using immunoSEQ multiplex PCR, the repertoire was profiled, and TCRdb retains in-frame clones only, with some absent. The sample yields 55,000 to 75,000 clones, about 90% seen once. What was sequenced was peripheral blood. The receptors shown here come from a man aged 50-59 years with active COVID-19.

The chain has TRBV7-9 and TRBJ1-4, with unresolved D. CDR3 length: 13 residues. Trimming cost V 5 bases and J 10 bases, with 14 bases left between them. Germline-derived CDR1 and CDR2 are SEHNR and FQNEAQ (reference sequence). For the CDR3, the DNA is TGTGCCAGCAGCAATAGAAGGGAGGGAAAACTGTTTTTT. Translating it yields CASSNRREGKLFF.

The genes are TRBV29-1 and TRBJ2-5; 7 bases are a match to TRBD2. In germline, CDR1 is SQVTM, CDR2 ANQGSEA. The CDR3 has 15 amino acids. The V segment lost 3 bases and the J segment 2 bases; nucleotides outside the gene matches: 9. CDR3 sequence reads: CSVDRGMGGQETQYF. The CDR3 coding sequence is TGCAGCGTTGACCGGGGCATGGGGGGGCAAGAGACCCAGTACTTC.

V and J are TRBV18 and TRBJ1-1; the D is unclear. The CDR3 runs 15 residues. The germline V gene has CDR1 KGHSH and CDR2 LQKENI. Deletions cut 0 bases from V and 1 base from J, with 9 bases between. CDR3 in DNA: TGTGCCAGCTCACCACCCCCACGGGAGAACACTGAAGCTTTCTTT. Amino acids: CASSPPPRENTEAFF.

This clone appeared a few times. The chain carries TRBV5-4 and TRBJ2-5; D not certain. V lost 9 bases, J lost 0 bases, and 9 bases lay in between. The CDR3 is made up of 12 amino acids. The germline CDR1 and CDR2 sequences are SGHNT and YYREEE (reference sequence). DNA for the CDR3: TGTGCCACCCTTGGCCACCAAGAGACCCAGTACTTC. It specifies CATLGHQETQYF. Full variable domain (outside the CDR3, taken from reference TRBV5-4 and TRBJ2-5): ETGVTQSPTHLIKTRGQQVTLRCSSQSGHNTVSWYQQALGQGPQFIFQYYREEENGRGNFPPRFSGLQFPNYSSELNVNALELDDSALYLCATLGHQETQYFGPGTRLLVL.

The table lists this clone with a count of one. The J gene is TRBJ1-4, the V gene TRBV19, with D unresolved. The CDR3 totals 15 residues. V was pared by 5 bases and J by 8 bases, with 18 bases between. The V gene's germline CDR1 is LNHDA and CDR2 SQIVND (reference sequence). The CDR3 reads CASSPPLRIAEKLFF. CDR3 DNA: TGTGCCAGTAGTCCTCCACTCCGGATAGCCGAAAAACTGTTTTTT.

The chain combines TRBV5-5 with TRBJ2-1; 7 nucleotides agree with TRBD1. V lost 2 bases and J lost 4; bases outside the gene matches: 6. The CDR3 totals 15 residues. Germline loops: CDR1 SGHKS, CDR2 YYEKEE (reference sequence). The CDR3 spells CASSLGGGGYNEQFF. CDR3 DNA: TGTGCCAGCAGCTTAGGGGGCGGCGGTTACAATGAGCAGTTCTTC.